Listed here are 16 T cell receptor beta chains from one sample, sequenced in a study of T cell repertoires in cytomegalovirus infection (dated by TCRdb to about 2019). The listed sequencing device is Illumina HiSeq 1500. The public sequencing data were trimmed at Q25 with fastp and processed into clonotypes with MiXCR by TCRdb, which kept only in-frame beta chains. Rows are unified per CDR3 protein, each entry keeping the most common DNA and genes. This sample has around 280,000 distinct CDR3 sequences in its table, and roughly a tenth of those were observed once. The ten largest clones represent around 2.4% of the sample. The sequenced material came from PBMCs. The receptor set was obtained from a human donor in good health (CMV status not recorded). Some clones in this sample may be carry-over from other donors' samples.

This clonotype showed up many times. This rearrangement joins TRBV20-1 to TRBJ2-5; D is possibly TRBD1 (5 bases). V was pared by 0 bases and J by 5 bases, with 16 bases between. Germline CDR1 is DFQATT and CDR2 is SNEGSKA (reference sequence). CDR3 length: 15 residues. In DNA, the CDR3 is TGCAGTGCTAGAGATAGGGGCCACCCCTTGGAGACCCAGTACTTC. As protein: CSARDRGHPLETQYF.

This clonotype occurred many times. The rearrangement uses TRBV7-2 and TRBJ2-1; 11 positions agree with TRBD2. Losses at the gene ends were 1 base for V and 0 bases for J; bases not matched to a gene: 8. Germline V lookup: CDR1 SGHTA, CDR2 FQGNSA. CDR3 length: 19 residues. The CDR3 DNA follows: TGTGCCAGCAGCTTAGTCGGGACTAGCGGTTTCAGCTCCTACAATGAGCAGTTCTTC. Its translation is CASSLVGTSGFSSYNEQFF.

The table lists this clonotype with many counts. The chain has TRBV10-3 and TRBJ2-7; unclear D gene. The CDR3 extends over 12 amino acids. CDR1 is ENHRY and CDR2 is SYGVKD in the germline V gene. The ends were cut back, 3 bases at V and 6 bases at J, with 9 bases in the middle. CDR3 sequence (DNA): TGTGCCATCAGTGATGAAGGGCGCGAGCAGTACTTC. This encodes CAISDEGREQYF.

This clonotype was recorded many times. The chain combines TRBV5-5 with TRBJ2-1, with D possibly being TRBD2 (7 bases). The ends were cut back, 0 bases at V and 6 bases at J, with 13 bases in the middle. The length of the CDR3 is 15 residues. Per germline, CDR1 SGHKS and CDR2 YYEKEE (reference sequence). The CDR3 reads CASSLVGGGLNEQFF. The CDR3 bases are TGTGCCAGCAGCTTGGTTGGGGGGGGGCTCAATGAGCAGTTCTTC.

This clonotype was counted many times. This rearrangement joins TRBV20-1 to TRBJ1-1; a possible D gene is TRBD1 (5 bases). Trimming cost V 3 bases and J 1 base, with 6 bases left between them. The length of the CDR3 is 12 residues. The germline gives CDR1 DFQATT, CDR2 SNEGSKA (reference sequence). This CDR3 is CSARTANTEAFF. CDR3 sequence (DNA): TGCAGTGCTAGGACAGCGAACACTGAAGCTTTCTTT.

This clonotype was counted many times. This chain connects TRBV28 to TRBJ2-2; 9 bases align to TRBD1. After removal of 4 bases from V and 1 base from J, the junction contained 1 base not matched to a gene. In germline, CDR1 is MDHEN, CDR2 SYDVKM. This CDR3 comprises 15 residues. The CDR3 coding sequence is TGTGCCAGCAGTTGGGACAGGGTGAACACCGGGGAGCTGTTTTTT. Its translation is CASSWDRVNTGELFF.

This clonotype came up many times. This rearrangement joins TRBV20-1 to TRBJ1-2; D is ambiguous. This CDR3 has 10 residues. The V end lost 8 bases, the J end lost 11 bases, and 15 bases lay between the germline ends. Germline CDR1 DFQATT, CDR2 SNEGSKA (reference sequence). The CDR3 DNA is TGCAGTTCTTCCCTGGGTGGTTACACCTTC. Translation gives CSSSLGGYTF.

The table lists this clonotype with many counts. This chain uses TRBV29-1 with TRBJ2-7, with 7 bases identical to TRBD1. There are 12 residues in the CDR3. The germline V gene has CDR1 SQVTM and CDR2 ANQGSEA. After removal of 2 bases from V and 2 bases from J, the junction contained 0 bases not matched to a gene. The CDR3 is CSVEQGAYEQYV. CDR3 in DNA: TGCAGCGTTGAACAGGGGGCCTACGAGCAGTACGTC.

This clonotype was seen repeatedly, ten times or more. The V call is TRBV27, the J call TRBJ1-4, with D uncertain. The V gene lost 5 bases and the J gene lost 8 bases, with 6 bases spanning the gap. The CDR3 length is 11 residues. Germline-derived CDR1 and CDR2 are MNHEY and SMNVEV (reference sequence). CDR3 region: CASSNGEKLFF. CDR3 coding DNA: TGTGCCAGCAGTAACGGGGAAAAACTGTTTTTT.

This clonotype has at least ten counts. This chain joins TRBV14 and TRBJ2-1, with 9 bases identical to TRBD2. Germline CDR1 is SGHDN and CDR2 is FVKESK. CDR3 length equals 16 residues. V dropped 4 bases and J dropped 7; count of bases not matched to a gene: 11. CDR3 nucleotides: TGTGCCAGCAGCCGATTTAGCGGGGGCCTTGGGAATGAGCAGTTCTTC. It is translated as CASSRFSGGLGNEQFF.

Note on this clonotype: A much larger clone differs from this one at a single base, so this may be a read error. The rearrangement joins TRBV5-1 to TRBJ2-3; perhaps TRBD2 as D (5 bases). Per the germline V gene, CDR1 is SGHRS and CDR2 is YFSETQ. CDR3 length: 15 amino acids. The CDR3 bases are TGCGGCAGCAGTTTCGCGGGTTTGGGCACAGATACGCAGTATTTT. This codes for CGSSFAGLGTDTQYF.

This rearrangement joins TRBV6-5 to TRBJ2-6; a possible D gene is TRBD1 (6 bases). The CDR3 extends over 12 amino acids. Germline-derived CDR1 and CDR2 are MNHEY and SVGAGI. CDR3 protein: CTTGNRANVLTF. Here the CDR3 DNA reads TGTACCACAGGGAACCGGGCCAACGTCCTGACTTTC.

Many counts were recorded for this clonotype. The chain links TRBV7-2 to TRBJ1-1; possibly TRBD1 for D (6 bases). CDR3 size: 13 residues. With 5 bases removed from V and 5 bases from J, the gap between germline ends came to 12 bases. Germline V gene sequence: CDR1 SGHTA, CDR2 FQGNSA. The CDR3 loop reads CASSVHRDTEAFF. The CDR3 DNA is TGTGCCAGCAGCGTCCACAGGGATACTGAAGCTTTCTTT.

This clonotype was recorded many times. The chain couples TRBV20-1 to TRBJ1-1; D gene unclear. This CDR3 is 15 amino acids long. Germline CDR1 DFQATT, CDR2 SNEGSKA (reference sequence). Trimming cost V 3 bases and J 1 base, with 15 bases left between them. The CDR3 DNA sequence: TGCAGTGCTAGGAGGGCAGGAGAAAAGAACACTGAAGCTTTCTTT. This gives the protein CSARRAGEKNTEAFF.

This clonotype was counted at least ten times. The chain uses TRBV6-6 and TRBJ1-1; a possible D gene is TRBD1 (5 bases). From germline, CDR1 is MNHNY and CDR2 SVGAGI (reference sequence). The CDR3 loop spans 17 amino acids. V lost 0 bases, J lost 1 base, and 15 bases lay in between. The CDR3 region has the DNA TGTGCCAGCAGTTACTCGGGGGGGTTAGGCCCGAACACTGAAGCTTTCTTT. Translating gives CASSYSGGLGPNTEAFF.

This clonotype occurred many times. The chain is built from TRBV7-2 and TRBJ2-3, with 12 nucleotides matching TRBD2. V was pared by 3 bases and J by 6 bases, with 7 bases of the junction left unmatched. Looked up from germline, CDR1 is SGHTA and CDR2 is FQGNSA. This CDR3 is 16 amino acids long. The CDR3 reads CASSFSASGGADTQYF. For the CDR3, the DNA is TGTGCCAGCAGCTTCTCTGCTAGCGGGGGGGCGGATACGCAGTATTTT.